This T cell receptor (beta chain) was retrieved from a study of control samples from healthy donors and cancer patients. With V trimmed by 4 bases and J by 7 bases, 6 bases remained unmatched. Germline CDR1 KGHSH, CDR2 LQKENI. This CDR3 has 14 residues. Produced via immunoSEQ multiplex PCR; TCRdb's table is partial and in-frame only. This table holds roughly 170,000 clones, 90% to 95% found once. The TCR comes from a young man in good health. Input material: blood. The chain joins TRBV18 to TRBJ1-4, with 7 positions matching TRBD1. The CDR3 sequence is CASSLRQGGEKLFF. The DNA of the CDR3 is TGTGCCAGCTCACTTAGACAGGGAGGTGAAAAACTGTTTTTT.